A single sample gave rise to the 5 T cell receptor beta chains below, sequenced in a study of shared clonotypes between healthy human individuals. TCRdb's table, derived via immunoSEQ multiplex PCR, lists solely in-frame clones and lacks some. The table has over 400,000 clones, 70% to 80% seen once. The source material was PBMCs. The source of these receptors is a woman in her 40s in good health. Some clones in this sample may be carry-over from other donors' samples.

The chain links TRBV7-9 to TRBJ2-3; the D is unclear. The germline V and J ends were trimmed by 5 bases and 0 bases, with 12 bases remaining between them. CDR3 length: 15 amino acids. CDR1 and CDR2 (germline): SEHNR, FQNEAQ (reference sequence). CDR3 nucleotide sequence: TGTGCCAGCAGCCAGGCCTATACTAGCACAGATACGCAGTATTTT. This encodes CASSQAYTSTDTQYF. Using reference TRBV7-9 and TRBJ2-3 for the parts outside the CDR3, the full variable domain is DTGVSQNPRHKITKRGQNVTFRCDPISEHNRLYWYRQTLGQGPEFLTYFQNEAQLEKSRLLSDRFSAERPKGSFSTLEIQRTEQGDSAMYLCASSQAYTSTDTQYFGPGTRLTVL.

The rearrangement uses TRBV5-1 and TRBJ2-7; D is possibly TRBD1 or TRBD2 (6 bases each). CDR1 is SGHRS, CDR2 YFSETQ, per germline. The CDR3 spans 13 residues. The germline V and J ends were trimmed by 3 bases and 4 bases, with 11 bases remaining between them. CDR3 residues: CASSWGARYEQYF. As DNA, the CDR3 is TGCGCCAGCAGCTGGGGGGCGCGGTACGAGCAGTACTTC. The full variable domain, with the rest looked up from reference TRBV5-1 and TRBJ2-7, is KAGVTQTPRYLIKTRGQQVTLSCSPISGHRSVSWYQQTPGQGLQFLFEYFSETQRNKGNFPGRFSGRQFSNSRSEMNVSTLELGDSALYLCASSWGARYEQYFGPGTRLTVT.

The CDR3 nucleotides read TGTGCCAGCCGGGCAGGGCTGGGGGGCGAGCAGTACTTC. This sequence encodes CASRAGLGGEQYF. The rearrangement joins TRBV5-4 to TRBJ2-7; possible D gene TRBD2, 6 bases. V was cut by 7 bases and J by 6 bases, with 17 bases left in between. This CDR3 region has 13 residues. The germline V gene has CDR1 SGHNT and CDR2 YYREEE (reference sequence). The full variable domain, its missing parts supplied by reference TRBV5-4 and TRBJ2-7, is ETGVTQSPTHLIKTRGQQVTLRCSSQSGHNTVSWYQQALGQGPQFIFQYYREEENGRGNFPPRFSGLQFPNYSSELNVNALELDDSALYLCASRAGLGGEQYFGPGTRLTVT.

The rearrangement links TRBV7-6 to TRBJ2-5, with D uncertain. The V gene's germline CDR1 is SGHVS and CDR2 FNYEAQ. CDR3 size: 14 residues. Trimming pared 1 base from V and 5 bases from J, leaving 11 bases between. CDR3 amino acids: CASSLGAGLETQYF. The CDR3 DNA follows: TGTGCCAGCAGCTTAGGGGCCGGCTTGGAGACCCAGTACTTC.

V usage is TRBV29-1 and J usage is TRBJ2-4; D may correspond to TRBD1 or TRBD2 (5 bases each). The CDR3 contains 13 residues. Germline values: CDR1 SQVTM, CDR2 ANQGSEA. The ends were cut back, 3 bases at V and 2 bases at J, with 8 bases in the middle. The CDR3 nucleotides read TGCAGCGTTGAGGGGGTCCCCAAAAACATTCAGTACTTC. Translation: CSVEGVPKNIQYF.